Listed below are T cell receptor beta chains from one sample, sequenced in a study of blood T cells in healthy people across ages. Each CDR3 protein is one row after TCRdb ran MiXCR on the 5' RACE reads. Of about 1.6 million distinct CDR3 sequences listed, around 36% are singletons. The sample consisted of blood. These receptors came from a woman in her thirties in good health. The CDR3 runs from the conserved cysteine through the conserved F or W. D genes are given only for firm matches. Clone size is not always given. Where it is, it says once, few, many or a class for expanded clones.

v_gene	abundance	len	d_gene	j_gene	CDR3nt	CDR3aa
TRBV20-1	few	13	TRBD1	TRBJ2-5	TGCAGTGCTGGACAGGGGGCACGGGAGACCCAGTACTTC	CSAGQGARETQYF
TRBV4-2	once	16	-	TRBJ2-3	TGTGCCAGCAGCCACGGACGGACTGCGCAGGAGAATACGCAGTATTTT	CASSHGRTAQENTQYF
TRBV7-9	many	15	-	TRBJ2-7	TGTGCCAGCAGCTCCCGACAGGAGAGCTCCTACGAGCAGTACTTC	CASSSRQESSYEQYF
TRBV7-3	-	17	TRBD2	TRBJ2-5	TGTGCCAGCAGCCTACAGGGACTAGCGGGGTCTCAAGAGACCCAGTACTTC	CASSLQGLAGSQETQYF
TRBV7-9	-	16	TRBD2	TRBJ2-5	TGTGCCAGCAGCTTACCCGCGGGACTAGCGAGAGAGACCCAGTACTTC	CASSLPAGLARETQYF
TRBV28	few	19	-	TRBJ2-5	TGTGCCAGCAGTTTATCCCTATTCGGACTAGGGGGGGACCAAGAGACCCAGTACTTC	CASSLSLFGLGGDQETQYF
TRBV7-9	-	17	-	TRBJ2-3	TGTGCCAGCAGCTTAGCTCTGGGGAAGGGGGGATCAGATACGCAGTATTTT	CASSLALGKGGSDTQYF
TRBV5-5	-	14	TRBD1	TRBJ2-7	TGTGCCAGCAGCTGGGGGACAGCTATCTACGAGCAGTACTTC	CASSWGTAIYEQYF
TRBV20-1	few	14	TRBD2	TRBJ2-1	TGCAGTGTGGATAGCGGGAGGGCCTACAATGAGCAGTTCTTC	CSVDSGRAYNEQFF
TRBV4-1	few	13	-	TRBJ2-1	TGCGCCAGCAGCCAAGAAGGAGTTATTGAGCAGTTCTTC	CASSQEGVIEQFF
TRBV5-1	few	14	TRBD1	TRBJ2-7	TGCGCCAGCAGGCTAGTTACGGACAGGGACGAGCAGTACTTC	CASRLVTDRDEQYF
TRBV28	few	13	-	TRBJ2-7	TGTGCCAGCAGTCATCCGGGTTCCTACGAGCAGTACTTC	CASSHPGSYEQYF
TRBV3-1	few	14	-	TRBJ2-7	TGTGCCAGCAGCCAAGGAGGGGCGTCCTACGAGCAGTACTTC	CASSQGGASYEQYF
TRBV10-3	-	15	-	TRBJ2-3	TGTGCCATCAGTGAGTCGTTACTAGGACCCATTACGCAGTATTTT	CAISESLLGPITQYF
TRBV29-1	-	14	-	TRBJ2-5	TGCAGCGTTGAAAAAAGAGGGCCCCTAGAGACCCAGTACTTC	CSVEKRGPLETQYF
TRBV5-1	-	14	-	TRBJ2-5	TGCGCCAGCAGCTGGAGGACTGTTTACAATGAGCAGTACTTC	CASSWRTVYNEQYF
TRBV11-2	few	15	TRBD1	TRBJ1-6	TGTGCCAGCAGCTTAGATACAGGGGGTGGATCACCCCTCCACTTT	CASSLDTGGGSPLHF